This is a list of T cell receptor beta chains from one sample in a study of T cell responses to AZD1222 COVID-19 vaccine. Libraries were prepared by immunoSEQ multiplex PCR; TCRdb keeps only in-frame clonotypes and omits some of them. The repertoire holds about 120,000 clones, with about 89% as singletons. The sample was peripheral blood, taken on day 0 of AZD1222 vaccination. These receptors all stem from an adult in good health. CDR3s include the opening cysteine and the closing phenylalanine or tryptophan. The D gene is left open where the match is weak. Where a row states a size, it is once, few, many or the class of an expanded clone; other rows omit it.

J gene: TRBJ1-6
V gene: TRBV5-4
D gene: TRBD1
CDR3 length: 17
clone size: -
CDR3 DNA: TGTGCCAGCAGCTTGGCGCGGGGACAGGGAAAGAATTCACCCCTCCACTTT
CDR3 protein: CASSLARGQGKNSPLHF

J gene: TRBJ2-7
V gene: TRBV7-8
D gene: TRBD1
CDR3 length: 15
clone size: once
CDR3 DNA: TGTGCCAGCAGCCACAGACGGGACAGCTCCTACGAGCAGTACTTC
CDR3 protein: CASSHRRDSSYEQYF

J gene: TRBJ2-7
V gene: TRBV5-1
D gene: -
CDR3 length: 15
clone size: once
CDR3 DNA: TGCGCCAGCAGCCCCCGACAGCCTACCTCCTACGAGCAGTACTTC
CDR3 protein: CASSPRQPTSYEQYF

J gene: TRBJ2-2
V gene: TRBV27
D gene: -
CDR3 length: 12
clone size: few
CDR3 DNA: TGTGCCAGCAGCCTACAGACCGGGGAGCTGTTTTTT
CDR3 protein: CASSLQTGELFF

J gene: TRBJ2-7
V gene: TRBV9
D gene: TRBD2
CDR3 length: 17
clone size: -
CDR3 DNA: TGTGCCAGCAGCGTTGGGACTAGCACTCGCCTGGGATACGAGCAGTACTTC
CDR3 protein: CASSVGTSTRLGYEQYF

J gene: TRBJ1-4
V gene: TRBV5-1
D gene: -
CDR3 length: 14
clone size: -
CDR3 DNA: TGCGCCAGCAGCGGTGGCAGAACTAATGAAAAACTGTTTTTT
CDR3 protein: CASSGGRTNEKLFF

J gene: TRBJ1-2
V gene: TRBV2
D gene: TRBD1
CDR3 length: 15
clone size: -
CDR3 DNA: TGTGCCAGCTTGACAGGGATTTCTCCAGACTATGGCTACACCTTC
CDR3 protein: CASLTGISPDYGYTF

J gene: TRBJ1-5
V gene: TRBV11-2
D gene: -
CDR3 length: 13
clone size: -
CDR3 DNA: TGTGCCAGCAGCTTAGGCAGGAACCAGCCCCAGCATTTT
CDR3 protein: CASSLGRNQPQHF

J gene: TRBJ2-2
V gene: TRBV15
D gene: -
CDR3 length: 15
clone size: -
CDR3 DNA: TGTGCCACCAGCAGTCGACGGACCACCACCGGGGAGCTGTTTTTT
CDR3 protein: CATSSRRTTTGELFF

J gene: TRBJ2-5
V gene: TRBV30
D gene: -
CDR3 length: 11
clone size: -
CDR3 DNA: TGTGCCTGGAACAGGGCAAAGACCCAGTACTTC
CDR3 protein: CAWNRAKTQYF

J gene: TRBJ1-1
V gene: TRBV5-4
D gene: -
CDR3 length: 15
clone size: -
CDR3 DNA: TGTGCCAGCAGCTTGGTTGGGGCGCCGGGCACTGAAGCTTTCTTT
CDR3 protein: CASSLVGAPGTEAFF

J gene: TRBJ1-1
V gene: TRBV5-1
D gene: TRBD1
CDR3 length: 15
clone size: -
CDR3 DNA: TGCGCCAGCAGCTTAACCGGGACAGGGGACACTGAAGCTTTCTTT
CDR3 protein: CASSLTGTGDTEAFF